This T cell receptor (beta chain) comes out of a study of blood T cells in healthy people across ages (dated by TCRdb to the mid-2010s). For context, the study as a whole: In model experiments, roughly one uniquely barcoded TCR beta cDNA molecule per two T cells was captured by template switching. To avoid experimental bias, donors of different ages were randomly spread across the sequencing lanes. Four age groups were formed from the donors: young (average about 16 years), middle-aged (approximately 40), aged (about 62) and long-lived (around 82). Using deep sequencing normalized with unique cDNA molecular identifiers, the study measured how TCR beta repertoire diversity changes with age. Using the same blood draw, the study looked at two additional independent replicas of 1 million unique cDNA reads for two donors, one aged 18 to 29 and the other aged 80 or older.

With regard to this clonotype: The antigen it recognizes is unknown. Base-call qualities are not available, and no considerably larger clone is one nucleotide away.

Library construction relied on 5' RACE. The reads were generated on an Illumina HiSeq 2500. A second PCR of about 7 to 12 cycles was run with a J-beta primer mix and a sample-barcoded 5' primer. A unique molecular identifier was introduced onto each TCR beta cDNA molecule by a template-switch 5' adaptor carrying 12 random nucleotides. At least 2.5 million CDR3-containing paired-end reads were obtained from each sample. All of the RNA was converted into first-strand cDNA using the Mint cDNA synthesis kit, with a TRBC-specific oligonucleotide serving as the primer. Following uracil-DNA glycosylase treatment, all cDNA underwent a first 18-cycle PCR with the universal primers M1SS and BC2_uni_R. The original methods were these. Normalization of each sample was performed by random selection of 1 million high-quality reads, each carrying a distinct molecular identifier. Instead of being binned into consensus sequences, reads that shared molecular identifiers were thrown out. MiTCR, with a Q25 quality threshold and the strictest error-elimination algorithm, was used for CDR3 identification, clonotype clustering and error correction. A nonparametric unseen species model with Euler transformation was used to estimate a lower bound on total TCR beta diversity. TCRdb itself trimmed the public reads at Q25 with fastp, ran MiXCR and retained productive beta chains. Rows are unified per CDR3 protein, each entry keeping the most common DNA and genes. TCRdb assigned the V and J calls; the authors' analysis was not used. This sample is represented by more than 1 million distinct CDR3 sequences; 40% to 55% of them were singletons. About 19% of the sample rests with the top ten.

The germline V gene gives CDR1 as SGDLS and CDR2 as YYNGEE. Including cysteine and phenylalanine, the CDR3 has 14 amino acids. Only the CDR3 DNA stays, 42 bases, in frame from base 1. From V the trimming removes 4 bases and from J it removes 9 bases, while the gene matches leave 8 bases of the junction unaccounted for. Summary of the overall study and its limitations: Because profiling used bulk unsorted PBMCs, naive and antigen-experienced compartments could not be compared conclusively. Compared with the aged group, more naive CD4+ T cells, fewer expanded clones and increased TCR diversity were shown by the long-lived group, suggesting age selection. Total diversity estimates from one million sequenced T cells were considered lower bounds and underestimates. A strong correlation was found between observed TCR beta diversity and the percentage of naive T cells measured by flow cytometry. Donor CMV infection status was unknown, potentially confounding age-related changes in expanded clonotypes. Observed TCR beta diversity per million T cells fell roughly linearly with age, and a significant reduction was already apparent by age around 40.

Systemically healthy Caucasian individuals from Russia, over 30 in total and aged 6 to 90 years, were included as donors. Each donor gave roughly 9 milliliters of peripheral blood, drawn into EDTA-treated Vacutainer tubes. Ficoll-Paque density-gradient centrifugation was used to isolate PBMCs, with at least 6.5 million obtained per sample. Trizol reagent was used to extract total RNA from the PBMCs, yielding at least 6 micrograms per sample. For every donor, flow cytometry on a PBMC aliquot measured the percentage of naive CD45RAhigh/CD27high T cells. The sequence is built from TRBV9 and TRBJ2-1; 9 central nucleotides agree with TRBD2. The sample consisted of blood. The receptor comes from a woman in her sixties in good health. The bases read TGTGCCAGCAGCTCCGGGACTAGCAGGGGTGAGCAGTTCTTC. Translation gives CASSSGTSRGEQFF.